The 18 T cell receptor beta chains below come from one sample, sequenced in a study of cytomegalovirus exposure and HLA in healthy donors. The PCR employed 60 Vbeta primers together with 13 Jbeta primers. Measured with immunoSEQ multiplex PCR; TCRdb has only the in-frame clones, and not every one. Its listing shows around 120,000 clones. The sequenced sample consisted of PBMCs. The receptors here all came from a man between 45 and 60 years old in good health and CMV-seronegative.

The chain joins TRBV7-2 to TRBJ1-1; 7 bases align to TRBD1. The CDR3 sequence is 13 residues long. V trimming: 8 bases; J trimming: 0 bases; junction bases outside the gene matches: 3. Per germline, CDR1 SGHTA and CDR2 FQGNSA. CDR3 DNA: TGTGCCAGCGGGGGACAGATGAACACTGAAGCTTTCTTT. Its protein is CASGGQMNTEAFF.

The chain employs TRBV27 and TRBJ1-1; perhaps TRBD1 as D (5 bases). From germline, CDR1 is MNHEY and CDR2 SMNVEV (reference sequence). The V end was cut by 7 bases, the J end by 5 bases, with 11 bases between. The CDR3 loop spans 12 amino acids. CDR3 loop: CASKVGGTEAFF. DNA for the CDR3: TGTGCCAGCAAAGTCGGGGGAACTGAAGCTTTCTTT.

The chain couples TRBV7-2 to TRBJ1-3; weak D call: TRBD1 (6 bases). Trimming removed 5 bases at V and 0 bases at J, with 14 bases between. CDR1 is SGHTA and CDR2 is FQGNSA in the germline V gene. The CDR3 consists of 16 residues. As DNA, the CDR3 is TGTGCCAGCAGCCCAAGAACAGGGACCTCTGGAAACACCATATATTTT. This gives the protein CASSPRTGTSGNTIYF.

V usage is TRBV19 and J usage is TRBJ1-5, with D possibly matching TRBD1 (5 bases). The V end lost 3 bases, the J end lost 0 bases, and 9 bases lay between the germline ends. The CDR3 runs 15 residues. Per the germline V gene, CDR1 is LNHDA and CDR2 is SQIVND (reference sequence). The DNA for the CDR3 is TGTGCCAGTAGTATGATCGACAGTAGCAATCAGCCCCAGCATTTT. Encoded protein: CASSMIDSSNQPQHF.

The rearrangement uses TRBV9 and TRBJ1-2, with D possibly matching TRBD1 (6 bases). Trimming shortened V by 4 bases and J by 1 base, and 20 bases separated the two germline ends. CDR3 size: 17 residues. Germline loops: CDR1 SGDLS, CDR2 YYNGEE. The DNA of the CDR3 is TGTGCCAGCAGCTCCCAAAGAGGACAGATATATAACTATGGCTACACCTTC. Residues: CASSSQRGQIYNYGYTF. Full variable domain (rest looked up from reference TRBV9 and TRBJ1-2): DSGVTQTPKHLITATGQRVTLRCSPRSGDLSVYWYQQSLDQGLQFLIQYYNGEERAKGNILERFSAQQFPDLHSELNLSSLELGDSALYFCASSSQRGQIYNYGYTFGSGTRLTVV.

The chain combines TRBV10-3 with TRBJ2-7; no reliable D call. Germline assignment: CDR1 ENHRY and CDR2 SYGVKD. V was shortened by 0 bases and J by 9 bases, with 12 bases between the two germline ends. The CDR3 length is 13 residues. The CDR3 here is CAISESTVGGQYF. DNA for the CDR3: TGTGCCATCAGTGAGTCCACCGTCGGCGGGCAGTACTTC.

This chain connects TRBV7-2 to TRBJ2-5; TRBD1 matches at 7 bases. Germline assignment: CDR1 SGHTA and CDR2 FQGNSA. With V trimmed by 5 bases and J by 1 base, 7 bases remained unmatched. The CDR3 length is 15 residues. This CDR3 is CASSGTGTAQETQYF. CDR3 DNA: TGTGCCAGCAGCGGGACGGGGACAGCCCAAGAGACCCAGTACTTC.

The V call is TRBV29-1, the J call TRBJ1-1, with 7 nucleotides matching TRBD1. The J segment lost 7 bases and the V segment lost 7 bases, leaving 12 bases of the junction unmatched. Germline V gives CDR1 SQVTM, CDR2 ANQGSEA. The CDR3 spans 13 residues. The CDR3 sequence is CSAGGGRGDEAFF. In DNA form, the CDR3 reads TGCAGCGCCGGAGGGGGCAGGGGTGATGAAGCTTTCTTT.

The rearrangement joins TRBV2 to TRBJ2-5; D is ambiguous. The CDR3 contains 13 residues. V gave up 3 bases and J gave up 5 bases, with 10 bases separating them. CDR1 and CDR2 (germline): SNHLY, FYNNEI. The CDR3: CASSEYSRETQYF. The CDR3 DNA is TGTGCCAGCAGTGAGTACTCGAGGGAGACCCAGTACTTC.

This rearrangement joins TRBV11-3 to TRBJ1-1; TRBD1 agrees at 7 bases. Germline CDR1 SGHNT, CDR2 YENEEA. This CDR3 spans 14 amino acids. J lost 1 base, V lost 6 bases, and 5 bases had no gene match. The CDR3, as DNA: TGTGCCAGCAGTCTACAGGGGCCGAACACTGAAGCTTTCTTT. It codes for CASSLQGPNTEAFF. Supplemented by reference TRBV11-3 and TRBJ1-1, the full variable domain reads EAGVVQSPRYKIIEKKQPVAFWCNPISGHNTLYWYLQNLGQGPELLIRYENEEAVDDSQLPKDRFSAERLKGVDSTLKIQPAELGDSAVYLCASSLQGPNTEAFFGQGTRLTVV.

As regards this clone: The junction differs from germline at one of its ends, possibly a read error. Other DNA sequences in this sample translate to the same CDR3. V is TRBV6-5 and J is TRBJ2-7, with TRBD1 identical over 7 bases. The length of the CDR3 is 12 residues. The germline gives CDR1 MNHEY, CDR2 SVGAGI. CDR3 coding DNA: TGTGCCAGCAGTTACCGGGACAGCGAGCAGTATTTC. This sequence encodes CASSYRDSEQYF.

The V gene is TRBV6-5, the J gene TRBJ2-3; D possibly corresponds to TRBD1 (6 bases). The CDR3 totals 14 residues. Trimming cost V 1 base and J 7 bases, with 12 bases left between them. Germline V gene lookup returns CDR1 MNHEY and CDR2 SVGAGI. The CDR3 loop reads CASSYYRDNHTQYF. The CDR3 region has the DNA TGTGCCAGCAGTTACTACCGGGACAATCATACGCAGTATTTT.

The rearrangement joins TRBV2 to TRBJ1-2; D ambiguous. The CDR3 is 16 residues long. Germline V lookup: CDR1 SNHLY, CDR2 FYNNEI. V was shortened by 3 bases and J by 8 bases, with 22 bases between the two germline ends. CDR3 loop: CASSDAFQVIMKGYTF. CDR3 sequence (DNA): TGTGCCAGCAGTGATGCTTTTCAGGTGATTATGAAAGGCTACACCTTC.

V gene TRBV29-1 combines with J gene TRBJ1-1, with unresolved D. The CDR3 covers 12 residues. Trimming removed 2 bases from V and 3 bases from J, with 7 bases in between. CDR1 SQVTM and CDR2 ANQGSEA come from the germline V gene. CDR3 loop: CSVEHSYTEAFF. In DNA form, the CDR3 reads TGCAGCGTTGAACACAGCTACACTGAAGCTTTCTTT. Supplemented by reference TRBV29-1 and TRBJ1-1, the full variable domain reads SAVISQKPSRDICQRGTSLTIQCQVDSQVTMMFWYRQQPGQSLTLIATANQGSEATYESGFVIDKFPISRPNLTFSTLTVSNMSPEDSSIYLCSVEHSYTEAFFGQGTRLTVV.

The rearrangement joins TRBV4-3 to TRBJ1-5; D not resolved. This CDR3 region has 15 residues. The V gene's germline CDR1 is LGHNA and CDR2 YSLEER. V was cut by 0 bases and J by 1 base, with 7 bases left in between. This CDR3 is CASSQDAESNQPQHF. The CDR3 coding sequence is TGCGCCAGCAGCCAAGACGCGGAGAGCAATCAGCCCCAGCATTTT.

The chain carries TRBV6-1 and TRBJ2-5; unclear D gene. Germline V gene sequence: CDR1 MNHNS, CDR2 SASEGT. This CDR3 comprises 12 residues. The V gene lost 4 bases and the J gene lost 9 bases, with 12 bases spanning the gap. The CDR3 region is CASSGSSVAQYF. CDR3 DNA sequence: TGTGCCAGCAGTGGATCCTCGGTGGCCCAGTACTTC.

The chain uses TRBV6-1 and TRBJ2-3; D remains unclear. V lost 8 bases, J lost 0 bases, and 12 bases lay in between. CDR3 length equals 14 residues. Looked up from germline, CDR1 is MNHNS and CDR2 is SASEGT. The CDR3 region is CASHRSLSTDTQYF. CDR3 bases: TGTGCCAGCCACCGGTCCCTAAGCACAGATACGCAGTATTTT.

The chain carries TRBV6-6 and TRBJ2-7; tentatively, D is TRBD2 (6 bases). Trimming left V 2 bases short and J 5 bases short, with 19 bases between. The germline V gene has CDR1 MNHNY and CDR2 SVGAGI (reference sequence). CDR3 length: 16 residues. This CDR3 reads CASSYPTGAVRHEQYF. In DNA form, the CDR3 reads TGTGCCAGCAGTTACCCGACGGGAGCAGTCCGGCACGAGCAGTACTTC.